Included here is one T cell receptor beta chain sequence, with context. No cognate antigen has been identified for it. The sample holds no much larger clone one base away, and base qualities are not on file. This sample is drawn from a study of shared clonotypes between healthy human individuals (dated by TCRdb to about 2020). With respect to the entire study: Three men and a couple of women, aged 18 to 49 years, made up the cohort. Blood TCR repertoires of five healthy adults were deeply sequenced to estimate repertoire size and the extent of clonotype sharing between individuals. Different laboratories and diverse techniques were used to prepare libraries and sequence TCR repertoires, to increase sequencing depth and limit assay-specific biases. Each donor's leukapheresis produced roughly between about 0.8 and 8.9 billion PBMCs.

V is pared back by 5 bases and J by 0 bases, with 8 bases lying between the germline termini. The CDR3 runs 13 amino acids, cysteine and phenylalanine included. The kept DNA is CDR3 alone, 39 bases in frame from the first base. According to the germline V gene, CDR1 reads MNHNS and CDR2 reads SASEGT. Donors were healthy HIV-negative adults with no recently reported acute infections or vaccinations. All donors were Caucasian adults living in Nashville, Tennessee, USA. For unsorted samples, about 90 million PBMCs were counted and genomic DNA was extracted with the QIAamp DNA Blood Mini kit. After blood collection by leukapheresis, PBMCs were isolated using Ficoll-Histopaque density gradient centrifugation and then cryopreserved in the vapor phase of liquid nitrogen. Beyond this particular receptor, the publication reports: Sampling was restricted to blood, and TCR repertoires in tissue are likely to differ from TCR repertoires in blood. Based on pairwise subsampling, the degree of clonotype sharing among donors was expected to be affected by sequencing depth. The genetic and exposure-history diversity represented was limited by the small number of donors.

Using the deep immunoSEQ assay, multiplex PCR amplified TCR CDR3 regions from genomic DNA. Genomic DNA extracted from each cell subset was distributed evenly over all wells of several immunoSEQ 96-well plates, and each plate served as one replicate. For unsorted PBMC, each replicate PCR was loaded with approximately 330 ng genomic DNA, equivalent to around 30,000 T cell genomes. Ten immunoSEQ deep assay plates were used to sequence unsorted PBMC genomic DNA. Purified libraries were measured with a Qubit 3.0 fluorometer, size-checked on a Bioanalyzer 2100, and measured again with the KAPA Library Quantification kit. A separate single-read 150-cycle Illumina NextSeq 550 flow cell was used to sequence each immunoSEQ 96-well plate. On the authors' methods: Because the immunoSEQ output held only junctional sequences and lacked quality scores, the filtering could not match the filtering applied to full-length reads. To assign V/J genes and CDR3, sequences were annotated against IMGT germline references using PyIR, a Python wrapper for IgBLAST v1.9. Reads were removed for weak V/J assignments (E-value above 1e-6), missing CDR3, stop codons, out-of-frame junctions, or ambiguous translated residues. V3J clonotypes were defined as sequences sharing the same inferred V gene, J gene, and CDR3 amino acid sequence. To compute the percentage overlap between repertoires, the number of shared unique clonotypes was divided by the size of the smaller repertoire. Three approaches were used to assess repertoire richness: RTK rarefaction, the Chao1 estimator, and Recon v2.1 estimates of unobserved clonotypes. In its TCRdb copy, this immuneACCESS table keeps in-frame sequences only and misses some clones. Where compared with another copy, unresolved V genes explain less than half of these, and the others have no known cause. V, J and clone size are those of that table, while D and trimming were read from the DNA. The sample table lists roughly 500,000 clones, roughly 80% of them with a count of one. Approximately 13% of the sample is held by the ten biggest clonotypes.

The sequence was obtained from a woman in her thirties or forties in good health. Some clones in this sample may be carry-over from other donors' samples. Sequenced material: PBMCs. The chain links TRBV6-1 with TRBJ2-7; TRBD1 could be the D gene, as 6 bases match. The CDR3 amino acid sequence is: CASSMGHSYEQYF. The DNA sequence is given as TGTGCCAGCAGTATGGGACACTCCTACGAGCAGTACTTC.